A single T cell receptor beta chain is shown here with its context. Original analysis: Amplification with reference gene primers provided the estimates of nucleated cell counts. Here immunoSEQ multiplex PCR was the method, and the copy in TCRdb shows in-frame clones only, minus some. For V, J and clone size, that table is used; D and trimming come from the DNA. The repertoire holds 55,000 to 75,000 clones, with around 80% as singletons. The entry originates in a study of blood T cell repertoires in COVID-19. On the study more broadly: The analysed material was cDNA or gDNA that came from T cells, B-cell-depleted T cells, or PBMCs.

CDR3 length equals 16 residues. In germline, CDR1 is MNHNS, CDR2 SASEGT. J was trimmed by 7 bases and V by 2 bases; bases with no gene match: 3. Sequenced material: peripheral blood. The genes are TRBV6-1 and TRBJ1-6; TRBD1 matches at 12 bases. The TCR comes from a human donor in a cohort sampled during active COVID-19. CDR3 amino acids: CASSESGQGANSPLHF. The CDR3 DNA reads as TGTGCCAGCAGTGAATCGGGACAGGGGGCGAATTCACCCCTCCACTTT.